This T cell receptor beta chain was retrieved from a study of blood T cells in healthy people across ages (dated by TCRdb to between 2015 and 2016). Study-wide context: In model experiments, template switching captured about one uniquely barcoded TCR beta cDNA molecule for every two T cells. Four age groups were formed from the donors: young (average about 15 years), middle-aged (roughly 38), aged (roughly 58) and long-lived (around 80). To avoid experimental bias, donors of different ages were distributed randomly across sequencing lanes. For two donors (one aged 18 to 29 and one aged 80 or older), the study analyzed two additional independent replicas of 1 million unique cDNA reads from the same blood draw. Age-related changes in TCR beta repertoire diversity were measured in the study by deep sequencing normalized with unique cDNA molecular identifiers.

Paper-wide results and their limitations: Since profiling was done on bulk unsorted PBMCs, naive and antigen-experienced compartments could not be conclusively compared. The percentage of naive T cells measured by flow cytometry correlated strongly with observed TCR beta diversity. Because donor CMV infection status was unknown, age-related changes in expanded clonotypes were potentially confounded. Estimates of total diversity based on one million sequenced T cells were considered lower bounds and underestimates. Compared with the aged group, the long-lived group had more naive CD4+ T cells, fewer expanded clones and increased TCR diversity, suggesting age selection. As age increased, observed TCR beta diversity per million T cells dropped in a roughly linear way, and a significant reduction was already evident by age around 41.

The donors were a few dozen Caucasian individuals from Russia, aged roughly 6 to 90 years, who were systemically healthy. About 9.6 milliliters of peripheral blood were collected from each donor into EDTA-treated Vacutainer tubes. PBMCs were isolated by Ficoll-Paque density-gradient centrifugation, with at least 6 million obtained per sample. Total RNA was extracted from PBMCs with Trizol reagent, with at least 5 micrograms obtained per sample. Naive CD45RAhigh/CD27high T cell percentages were measured by flow cytometry on a PBMC aliquot from every donor. A word on this clonotype: Its target antigen remains unknown. Per-base quality was not reported, and no clone a single base away is much larger than it.

The CDR3 sequence holds 14 residues, the cysteine and phenylalanine included. Only the CDR3 region is kept as DNA, spanning 42 bases read in frame from base 1. The germline V gene specifies SGHRS as CDR1 and YFSETQ as CDR2. Trimming costs V 0 bases and J 4 bases, and their ends lie 7 bases apart. The library relied on 5' RACE. The sample was run on an Illumina HiSeq 2500. The second PCR ran for about 6 to 12 cycles and used a J-beta primer mix along with a sample-barcoded 5' primer. A template-switch 5' adaptor carrying 12 random nucleotides introduced a unique molecular identifier onto each TCR beta cDNA molecule. At least 3 million CDR3-containing paired-end reads were obtained from each sample. First-strand cDNA was synthesized from all RNA with the Mint cDNA synthesis kit, primed by a TRBC-specific oligonucleotide. Following uracil-DNA glycosylase treatment, a first 18-cycle PCR with universal primers M1SS and BC2_uni_R was performed on all cDNA. The published analysis was carried out like this. For normalization, 1 million high-quality reads were randomly selected from each sample, with every read carrying a distinct molecular identifier. Instead of being binned into consensus sequences, reads that shared molecular identifiers were thrown out. MiTCR, with a Q25 quality threshold and the strictest error-elimination algorithm, was used for CDR3 identification, clonotype clustering and error correction. Lower-bound total TCR beta diversity was estimated with a nonparametric unseen species model using Euler transformation. In-frame beta chains were kept once TCRdb had trimmed the public reads at Q25 with fastp and called clones with MiXCR. Every entry covers one CDR3 protein and lists the most common genes and DNA from its rows. TCRdb's processing, not the study's, gives the V and J calls here. The sample profile shows about 730,000 distinct CDR3 sequences; roughly 47% of them were found once. The ten top clones hold more than 20% of the sample.

Recombination connected TRBV5-1 to TRBJ2-2; the D gene assignment is ambiguous. This receptor was taken from an older woman in good health. The source material was blood. The CDR3 region has the sequence CASSLEVTTGELFF. The nucleotide sequence reads as follows: TGCGCCAGCAGCTTGGAGGTTACCACCGGGGAGCTGTTTTTT.